This passage covers 27 T cell receptor beta chains from one sample sequenced in a study of identical twins. TCRdb reprocessed the 5' RACE reads with MiXCR, giving one entry per CDR3 protein. The sample has over 500,000 distinct CDR3 sequences, under 25% seen once. This sample also belongs to another study, concerning T cells expressing NK-cell markers.

The sequenced material came from CD4+ T cells sorted from blood. These receptor sequences come from a woman under 30 in good health.

The chain has TRBV9 and TRBJ2-5; 8 bases fit TRBD1. The V and J ends lost 1 base and 4 bases, in that order; junction bases with no gene match: 6. Germline loops: CDR1 SGDLS, CDR2 YYNGEE. The CDR3 extends over 15 amino acids. CDR3 loop: CASSVLGTGGETQYF. CDR3 coding DNA: TGTGCCAGCAGCGTATTAGGGACAGGCGGAGAGACCCAGTACTTC.

This clonotype was seen ten or more times. V is TRBV7-8 and J is TRBJ1-1; 8 nucleotides agree with TRBD1. CDR1 and CDR2 from the germline V gene are SGHVS and FQNEAQ. The CDR3 extends over 14 amino acids. With 5 bases clipped from V and 2 bases from J, the junction kept 4 bases outside the gene matches. CDR3 bases: TGTGCCAGCAGCCAGGGACAGGTTAACACTGAAGCTTTCTTT. This codes for CASSQGQVNTEAFF.

This clonotype was counted a few times. The V call is TRBV12-3 or TRBV12-4, the J call TRBJ1-2; D is uncertain. V gave up 5 bases and J gave up 4 bases, with 11 bases separating them. The length of the CDR3 is 13 residues. The CDR3 is CASSPPNTYGYTF. Here the CDR3 DNA reads TGTGCCAGCAGTCCCCCAAACACCTATGGCTACACCTTC.

This CDR3 reads CAWSDRAISGANVLTF. Here the CDR3 DNA reads TGTGCCTGGAGCGACAGAGCAATTTCTGGGGCCAACGTCCTGACTTTC. This chain links TRBV30 with TRBJ2-6; TRBD1 is a possible D gene (5 bases). CDR3 size: 16 residues. V lost 3 bases to trimming and J lost 1 base, with 13 bases between them. The germline CDR1 and CDR2 sequences are GTSNPN and SVGIG (reference sequence). The whole variable domain, filled in from reference TRBV30 and TRBJ2-6, reads SQTIHQWPATLVQPVGSPLSLECTVEGTSNPNLYWYRQAAGRGLQLLFYSVGIGQISSEVPQNLSASRPQDRQFILSSKKLLLSDSGFYLCAWSDRAISGANVLTFGAGSRLTVL.

This sequence joins TRBV5-1 and TRBJ1-1; 8 positions match TRBD1. J gave up 0 bases and V 3 bases, and 1 base lay outside the gene matches. CDR3 length: 14 amino acids. The V gene's germline CDR1 is SGHRS and CDR2 YFSETQ. The CDR3, as DNA: TGCGCCAGCAGCTGGGACAGGCTGAACACTGAAGCTTTCTTT. It encodes CASSWDRLNTEAFF.

There are many counts of this clonotype. The V gene is TRBV20-1, the J gene TRBJ1-6, with no clear D. There are 14 residues in the CDR3. V lost 1 base and J lost 3, with 7 bases in between. Germline CDR1 DFQATT, CDR2 SNEGSKA (reference sequence). CDR3 protein: CSARGHLYNSPLHF. CDR3 bases: TGCAGTGCTAGAGGTCACCTCTATAATTCACCCCTCCACTTT.

This clonotype was found a few times. DNA for the CDR3: TGTGCCAGCAGCTACGGATCGTTAGCCAAAAACATTCAGTACTTC. It specifies CASSYGSLAKNIQYF. The rearrangement uses TRBV12-3 or TRBV12-4 and TRBJ2-4; no reliable D call. With 6 bases removed from V and 0 bases from J, the gap between germline ends came to 12 bases. CDR3 length: 15 amino acids.

In its sample, this clonotype was seen many times. The DNA for the CDR3 is TGTGCCAGCAGTTACTCAGCTATCCTGCCAGATACGCAGTATTTT. The encoded protein is CASSYSAILPDTQYF. This chain uses TRBV6-5 with TRBJ2-3; D unresolved. The CDR3 spans 15 residues. With 0 bases removed from V and 4 bases from J, the gap between germline ends came to 11 bases. Germline CDR1 is MNHEY and CDR2 is SVGAGI.

This clonotype was observed at least ten times. J is TRBJ2-1 and V is TRBV10-3; 11 bases match TRBD2. With V trimmed by 6 bases and J by 3 bases, 4 bases remained unmatched. The CDR3 has 15 residues. The germline V gene encodes CDR1 ENHRY and CDR2 SYGVKD. CDR3 amino acids: CAIRQGLADYNEQFF. The CDR3 DNA reads TGTGCCATCAGGCAGGGACTAGCGGACTACAATGAGCAGTTCTTC.

This clonotype was seen more than once but under ten times. This chain joins TRBV15 and TRBJ2-5, with D unresolved. CDR3 length: 15 residues. Trimming shortened V by 2 bases and J by 3 bases, and 13 bases separated the two germline ends. From germline, CDR1 is LNHNV and CDR2 YYDKDF (reference sequence). The CDR3 DNA sequence: TGTGCCACCAGCAGAAGCCCGGTGATGGAAGAGACCCAGTACTTC. The encoded protein is CATSRSPVMEETQYF.

The chain employs TRBV5-5 and TRBJ2-3, with D unresolved. V was pared by 1 base and J by 6 bases, with 12 bases between. Germline values: CDR1 SGHKS, CDR2 YYEKEE (reference sequence). The CDR3 is made up of 14 amino acids. CDR3 bases: TGTGCCAGCAGCTTGAGGCCGAGACCGGATACGCAGTATTTT. Its protein product is CASSLRPRPDTQYF.

J is TRBJ2-1 and V is TRBV5-1; the D gene could be TRBD1 or TRBD2 (6 bases each). In germline, CDR1 is SGHRS, CDR2 YFSETQ. The CDR3 runs 16 residues. Trimming removed 0 bases at V and 6 bases at J, with 16 bases between. The CDR3 spells CASSLVWREGGNEQFF. The CDR3 DNA is TGCGCCAGCAGCTTGGTTTGGCGGGAAGGGGGCAATGAGCAGTTCTTC.

The gene calls are TRBV5-4 and TRBJ2-1; 9 bases are a match to TRBD1. This CDR3 is built from 16 residues. V dropped 2 bases and J dropped 6; count of bases not matched to a gene: 9. Germline V gene data show CDR1 as SGHNT and CDR2 as YYREEE (reference sequence). DNA for the CDR3: TGTGCCAGCAGCTTCCCACTCGGGACAGGGAGCAATGAGCAGTTCTTC. It is translated as CASSFPLGTGSNEQFF.

There are a few counts of this clonotype. The chain links TRBV7-2 to TRBJ2-1; 7 nucleotides agree with TRBD2. This CDR3 region has 16 residues. Germline CDR1 reads SGHTA; CDR2 reads FQGNSA. V trimming: 5 bases; J trimming: 1 base; junction bases outside the gene matches: 8. The CDR3 region is CASSRLAGRSYNEQFF. The CDR3 region has the DNA TGTGCCAGCAGCCGTTTAGCGGGTCGGTCCTACAATGAGCAGTTCTTC.

This chain links TRBV7-2 with TRBJ2-2; D may match TRBD1 or TRBD2 (5 bases each). CDR1 SGHTA and CDR2 FQGNSA come from the germline V gene. Trimming took off 2 bases at V and 6 bases at J, with 10 bases between the two ends. The CDR3 is 14 residues long. CDR3 in amino acids: CASSLLRDPGELFF. DNA of the CDR3: TGTGCCAGCAGCTTATTAAGGGACCCCGGGGAGCTGTTTTTT.

This clonotype was seen more than once but under ten times. The chain has TRBV18 and TRBJ2-1; the D is unclear. CDR3 length: 15 amino acids. Germline V gene lookup returns CDR1 KGHSH and CDR2 LQKENI. Trimming removed 6 bases at V and 6 bases at J, with 18 bases between. As DNA, the CDR3 is TGTGCCAGCTCCCCCGCGGACCCCGGAGTCAATGAGCAGTTCTTC. Protein: CASSPADPGVNEQFF.

Concerning this clonotype: Mismatch with germline at one junction end may stem from a read error. This chain links TRBV12-5 with TRBJ1-6; no firm D call. The CDR3 covers 13 residues. Looked up from germline, CDR1 is LGHNT and CDR2 is FRNRAP. For the CDR3, the DNA is TGTGCTAGTGGTTTGGTACTTGTCAGTCTTAATCTCTTT. Amino acids: CASGLVLVSLNLF.

Many counts were recorded for this clonotype. The chain employs TRBV12-3 or TRBV12-4 and TRBJ1-1; a possible D gene is TRBD1 (6 bases). The CDR3 contains 14 residues. V was cut by 5 bases and J by 2 bases, with 12 bases left in between. The CDR3 DNA sequence: TGTGCCAGCAGTCGGGACAACGTCAACACTGAAGCTTTCTTT. It yields the protein CASSRDNVNTEAFF.

V and J are TRBV5-1 and TRBJ2-2; D is ambiguous. V was pared by 4 bases and J by 6 bases, with 16 bases between. This CDR3 region has 15 residues. The germline gives CDR1 SGHRS, CDR2 YFSETQ. CDR3 region: CASSLRRVDAGELFF. The CDR3 bases are TGCGCCAGCAGCCTACGCCGCGTGGATGCCGGGGAGCTGTTTTTT.

This clonotype was observed a handful of times. The chain joins TRBV20-1 to TRBJ1-2; TRBD1 aligns across 8 bases. J lost 1 base, V lost 6 bases, and 4 bases had no gene match. The CDR3 totals 13 residues. Germline CDR1 and CDR2: DFQATT and SNEGSKA (reference sequence). CDR3 loop: CSATGGNNYGYTF. Here the CDR3 DNA reads TGCAGTGCCACAGGGGGAAATAACTATGGCTACACCTTC.

This clonotype was recorded only once. The rearrangement uses TRBV5-1 and TRBJ2-1, with D perhaps matching TRBD2 (6 bases). This CDR3 is built from 14 residues. Trimming stripped 4 bases from V and 7 bases from J, with 15 bases between. The germline gives CDR1 SGHRS, CDR2 YFSETQ. Here the CDR3 reads CASSPGDPRNEQFF. The DNA for the CDR3 is TGCGCCAGCAGCCCGGGGGACCCGCGGAATGAGCAGTTCTTC.

This chain joins TRBV20-1 and TRBJ2-1; 9 nucleotides line up with TRBD1. CDR1 is DFQATT, CDR2 SNEGSKA, per germline (reference sequence). The V segment lost 5 bases and the J segment 3 bases; nucleotides outside the gene matches: 5. There are 14 residues in the CDR3. CDR3 loop: CSASRDRDYNEQFF. CDR3 DNA: TGCAGTGCTTCCCGGGACAGGGACTACAATGAGCAGTTCTTC.

This clonotype showed up just a few times. The genes are TRBV11-2 and TRBJ2-1; 8 positions agree with TRBD2. The CDR3 length is 15 residues. J gave up 6 bases and V 5 bases, and 9 bases lay outside the gene matches. Per the germline V gene, CDR1 is SGHAT and CDR2 is FQNNGV. CDR3 sequence: CASSRTSGTTNEQFF. CDR3 bases: TGTGCCAGCAGCCGAACTAGCGGAACTACCAATGAGCAGTTCTTC.

This clonotype was detected a few times. The chain carries TRBV20-1 and TRBJ1-1; 8 bases are a match to TRBD1. The J segment lost 0 bases and the V segment lost 6 bases, leaving 6 bases of the junction unmatched. There are 14 residues in the CDR3. Germline assignment: CDR1 DFQATT and CDR2 SNEGSKA (reference sequence). CDR3 nucleotides: TGCAGTGCGGAAGACAGGGGCTTGAACACTGAAGCTTTCTTT. Amino acid sequence: CSAEDRGLNTEAFF.

This clonotype came up a few times. The chain is built from TRBV7-9 and TRBJ2-7; 8 bases fit TRBD2. The CDR3 length is 14 residues. The germline V gene encodes CDR1 SEHNR and CDR2 FQNEAQ (reference sequence). After removal of 5 bases from V and 1 base from J, the junction contained 4 bases not matched to a gene. In DNA form, the CDR3 reads TGTGCCAGCAGCCCGACTAGCGCATCCTACGAGCAGTACTTC. It translates to CASSPTSASYEQYF. The variable domain in full, with the rest retrieved from reference TRBV7-9 and TRBJ2-7, is DTGVSQNPRHKITKRGQNVTFRCDPISEHNRLYWYRQTLGQGPEFLTYFQNEAQLEKSRLLSDRFSAERPKGSFSTLEIQRTEQGDSAMYLCASSPTSASYEQYFGPGTRLTVT.

CDR3 nucleotides: TGCGCCAGCAGCCCCGTACCCGACCGGGTAAATGAGCAGTTCTTC. Its translation is CASSPVPDRVNEQFF. The chain couples TRBV4-1 to TRBJ2-1; no reliable D call. This CDR3 is 15 amino acids long. V shed 4 bases and J shed 7 bases, with 17 bases lying between them. The germline V gene has CDR1 MGHRA and CDR2 YSYEKL.

The genes are TRBV6-5 and TRBJ2-2, with D possibly being TRBD1 or TRBD2 (5 bases each). The CDR3 runs 13 residues. Trimming took off 8 bases at V and 7 bases at J, with 14 bases between the two ends. From germline, CDR1 is MNHEY and CDR2 SVGAGI. CDR3 loop: CASHYSGGGELFF. The CDR3 nucleotides read TGTGCCAGCCATTACTCTGGGGGCGGGGAGCTGTTTTTT.